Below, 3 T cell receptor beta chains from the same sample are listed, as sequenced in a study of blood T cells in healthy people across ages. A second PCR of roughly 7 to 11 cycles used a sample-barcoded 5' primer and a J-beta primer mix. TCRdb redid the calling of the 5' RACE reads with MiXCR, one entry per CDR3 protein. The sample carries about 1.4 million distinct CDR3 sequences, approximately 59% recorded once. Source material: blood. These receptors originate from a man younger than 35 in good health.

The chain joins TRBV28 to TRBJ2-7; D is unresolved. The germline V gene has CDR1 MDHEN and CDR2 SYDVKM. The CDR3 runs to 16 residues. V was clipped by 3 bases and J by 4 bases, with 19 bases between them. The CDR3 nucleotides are TGTGCCAGCAGTTTTTCCATAGGGAATCCGGATTACGAGCAGTACTTC. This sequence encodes CASSFSIGNPDYEQYF.

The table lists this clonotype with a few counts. CDR3 sequence reads: CASSKEGDTGELFF. In DNA, the CDR3 is TGTGCCAGCAGCAAAGAAGGGGACACCGGGGAGCTGTTTTTT. The chain recombines TRBV21-1 with TRBJ2-2; TRBD1, the table's D call, lacks a check against the DNA. TRBV21-1 is tagged as a pseudogene. The CDR3 extends over 14 amino acids.

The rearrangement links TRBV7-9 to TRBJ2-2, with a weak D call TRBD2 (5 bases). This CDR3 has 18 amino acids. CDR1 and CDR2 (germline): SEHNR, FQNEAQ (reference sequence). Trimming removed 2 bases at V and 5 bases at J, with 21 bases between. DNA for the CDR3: TGTGCCAGCAGCTTACCCCTGGCGATCCAAACGGGGACCGGGGAGCTGTTTTTT. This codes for CASSLPLAIQTGTGELFF. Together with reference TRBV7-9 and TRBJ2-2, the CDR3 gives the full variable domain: DTGVSQNPRHKITKRGQNVTFRCDPISEHNRLYWYRQTLGQGPEFLTYFQNEAQLEKSRLLSDRFSAERPKGSFSTLEIQRTEQGDSAMYLCASSLPLAIQTGTGELFFGEGSRLTVL.